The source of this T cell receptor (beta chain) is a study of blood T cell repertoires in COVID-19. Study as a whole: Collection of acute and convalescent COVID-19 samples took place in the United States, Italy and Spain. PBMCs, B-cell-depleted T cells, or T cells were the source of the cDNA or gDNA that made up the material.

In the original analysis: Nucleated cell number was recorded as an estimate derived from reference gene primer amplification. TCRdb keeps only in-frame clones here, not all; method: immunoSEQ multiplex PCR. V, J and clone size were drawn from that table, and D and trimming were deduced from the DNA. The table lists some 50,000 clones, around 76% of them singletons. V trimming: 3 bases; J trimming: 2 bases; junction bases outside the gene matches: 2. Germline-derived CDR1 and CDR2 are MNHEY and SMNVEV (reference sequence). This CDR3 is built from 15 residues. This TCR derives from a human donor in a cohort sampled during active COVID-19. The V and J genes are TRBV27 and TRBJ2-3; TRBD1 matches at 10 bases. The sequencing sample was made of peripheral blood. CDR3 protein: CASSFDRGPTDTQYF. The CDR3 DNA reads TGTGCCAGCAGTTTTGACAGGGGGCCCACAGATACGCAGTATTTT.